Presented here are 25 T cell receptor beta chains from one specimen sequenced in a study of blood T cell repertoires in COVID-19. This table comes from immunoSEQ multiplex PCR, and its TCRdb copy is limited to in-frame clones, with some not included. The table records approximately 220,000 clones, roughly 84% of them present only once. The sample was PBMCs or T cells enriched from blood (not recorded which). Every receptor here comes from a middle-aged woman who had recovered from COVID-19.

The chain is built from TRBV7-7 and TRBJ2-1; 9 positions match TRBD2. The CDR3 spans 17 residues. Germline trimming cut 5 bases from V and 7 bases from J; bases unmatched to any gene: 15. Germline CDR1 reads SSHAT; CDR2 reads FNYEAQ (reference sequence). For the CDR3, the DNA is TGTGCCAGCAGCCCAAGCCTAGCGGGAAGCGTGAGAAATGAGCAGTTCTTC. Its translation: CASSPSLAGSVRNEQFF.

This clone showed up just a few times. This sequence joins TRBV3-1 (or the pseudogene TRBV3-2) and TRBJ2-2; 10 positions match TRBD2. J lost 0 bases, V lost 4 bases, and 8 bases had no gene match. Germline CDR1 LGHDT, CDR2 YNNKEL (reference sequence). This CDR3 region has 18 residues. The CDR3 DNA sequence: TGTGCCAGCAGCCCTAGGACTAGCGGAATCCCGAACACCGGGGAGCTGTTTTTT. It encodes CASSPRTSGIPNTGELFF.

The chain combines TRBV9 with TRBJ2-7, with 9 bases that match TRBD2. CDR1 and CDR2 (germline): SGDLS, YYNGEE. Losses at the gene ends were 3 bases for V and 0 bases for J; bases not matched to a gene: 1. The CDR3 is made up of 14 amino acids. The CDR3 DNA follows: TGTGCCAGCAGCGCGACTAGCGGCTCCTACGAGCAGTACTTC. Its protein product is CASSATSGSYEQYF.

This clone appeared a few times. The identical CDR3 is also encoded by other nucleotide sequences in the sample. The chain employs TRBV5-1 and TRBJ2-2; 12 bases are shared with TRBD2. The CDR3 loop spans 16 amino acids. V was pared by 2 bases and J by 2 bases, with 1 base of the junction left unmatched. The V gene's germline CDR1 is SGHRS and CDR2 YFSETQ. DNA of the CDR3: TGCGCCAGCAGCTTACTAGCGGGAGGTAACACCGGGGAGCTGTTTTTT. Translating it yields CASSLLAGGNTGELFF.

The rearrangement uses TRBV28 and TRBJ2-5, with D possibly matching TRBD1 (6 bases). Trimming cost V 5 bases and J 1 base, with 11 bases left between them. This CDR3 is built from 14 residues. Germline values: CDR1 MDHEN, CDR2 SYDVKM. DNA of the CDR3: TGTGCCAGCAGTCTAAACAGGGTCCAAGAGACCCAGTACTTC. As protein: CASSLNRVQETQYF. Together with reference TRBV28 and TRBJ2-5, the CDR3 gives the full variable domain: DVKVTQSSRYLVKRTGEKVFLECVQDMDHENMFWYRQDPGLGLRLIYFSYDVKMKEKGDIPEGYSVSREKKERFSLILESASTNQTSMYLCASSLNRVQETQYFGPGTRLLVL.

The chain carries TRBV5-8 and TRBJ2-1; TRBD2 matches 9 bases. J lost 2 bases, V lost 3 bases, and 9 bases had no gene match. This CDR3 has 17 residues. From germline, CDR1 is SGHTS and CDR2 YDEGEE. CDR3 sequence (DNA): TGTGCCAGCAGCTCAGATATAGCGGGAGTGACCTACAATGAGCAGTTCTTC. Protein product: CASSSDIAGVTYNEQFF.

The CDR3 loop reads CASSLREVHSSYNEQFF. CDR3 nucleotide sequence: TGCGCCAGCAGCCTACGGGAGGTGCACAGCTCCTACAATGAGCAGTTCTTC. The chain combines TRBV5-1 with TRBJ2-1; 7 bases line up with TRBD2. Germline loops: CDR1 SGHRS, CDR2 YFSETQ. V was pared by 4 bases and J by 0 bases, with 10 bases of the junction left unmatched. This CDR3 comprises 17 residues.

The V and J genes are TRBV7-2 and TRBJ1-1; a weak D match, TRBD1 (6 bases). V lost 3 bases, J lost 4 bases, and 12 bases lay in between. Germline lookup yields CDR1 SGHTA and CDR2 FQGNSA. CDR3 length: 14 amino acids. The chain's CDR3 is CASSLGTLGTEAFF. The CDR3 region has the DNA TGTGCCAGCAGCTTGGGGACACTAGGCACTGAAGCTTTCTTT.

CDR3 in amino acids: CASSPERGAGNTEAFF. DNA of the CDR3: TGTGCCAGCAGCCCCGAGCGCGGGGCGGGAAACACTGAAGCTTTCTTT. The rearrangement uses TRBV28 and TRBJ1-1; tentative D call: TRBD1 (5 bases). Germline V gene sequence: CDR1 MDHEN, CDR2 SYDVKM. The CDR3 extends over 16 amino acids. Trimming left V 6 bases short and J 2 bases short, with 19 bases between.

In its sample, this clone was seen a few times. V is TRBV7-2 and J is TRBJ2-7; possibly TRBD1 for D (6 bases). Germline CDR1 and CDR2: SGHTA and FQGNSA. With 5 bases removed from V and 2 bases from J, the gap between germline ends came to 16 bases. The CDR3 has 15 residues. CDR3 region: CASSLGQTPTYEQYF. Here the CDR3 DNA reads TGTGCCAGCAGCCTTGGACAGACACCCACCTACGAGCAGTACTTC. Supplemented by reference TRBV7-2 and TRBJ2-7, the full variable domain reads GAGVSQSPSNKVTEKGKDVELRCDPISGHTALYWYRQSLGQGLEFLIYFQGNSAPDKSGLPSDRFSAERTGGSVSTLTIQRTQQEDSAVYLCASSLGQTPTYEQYFGPGTRLTVT.

This clone was found once. The rearrangement uses TRBV28 and TRBJ1-1; TRBD1 aligns across 9 bases. This CDR3 has 15 residues. V dropped 5 bases and J dropped 1; count of bases not matched to a gene: 5. Germline-derived CDR1 and CDR2 are MDHEN and SYDVKM. As DNA, the CDR3 is TGTGCCAGCAGTCCCTGGACAGGGGCGAACACTGAAGCTTTCTTT. This codes for CASSPWTGANTEAFF.

The chain carries TRBV2 and TRBJ2-5; 7 bases align to TRBD2. The CDR3 is 12 residues long. Unmatched junction bases numbered 5, after V lost 8 bases and J lost 5 bases. Per the germline V gene, CDR1 is SNHLY and CDR2 is FYNNEI. CDR3 bases: TGTGCCAGCGGGAGGGTTCGGGAGACCCAGTACTTC. It is translated as CASGRVRETQYF.

V gene TRBV5-1 combines with J gene TRBJ2-2; TRBD1 matches 10 bases. This CDR3 has 16 residues. Germline-derived CDR1 and CDR2 are SGHRS and YFSETQ. V trimming: 0 bases; J trimming: 3 bases; junction bases outside the gene matches: 2. The CDR3 region has the DNA TGCGCCAGCAGCTTGGCGGACAGGGGGTACACCGGGGAGCTGTTTTTT. It specifies CASSLADRGYTGELFF. Drawing the rest from reference TRBV5-1 and TRBJ2-2, the complete variable domain is KAGVTQTPRYLIKTRGQQVTLSCSPISGHRSVSWYQQTPGQGLQFLFEYFSETQRNKGNFPGRFSGRQFSNSRSEMNVSTLELGDSALYLCASSLADRGYTGELFFGEGSRLTVL.

This chain links TRBV19 with TRBJ1-2; perhaps TRBD1 as D (6 bases). This CDR3 has 14 residues. In germline, CDR1 is LNHDA, CDR2 SQIVND (reference sequence). The V end lost 8 bases, the J end lost 4 bases, and 17 bases lay between the germline ends. CDR3 loop: CASGLGGGGYGYTF. The CDR3 region has the DNA TGTGCCAGTGGTCTAGGGGGAGGAGGCTATGGCTACACCTTC. Full variable domain (remainder filled in from reference TRBV19 and TRBJ1-2): DGGITQSPKYLFRKEGQNVTLSCEQNLNHDAMYWYRQDPGQGLRLIYYSQIVNDFQKGDIAEGYSVSREKKESFPLTVTSAQKNPTAFYLCASGLGGGGYGYTFGSGTRLTVV.

The chain joins TRBV7-9 to TRBJ1-3, with D uncertain. The CDR3 is 14 amino acids. V lost 5 bases, J lost 4 bases, and 12 bases lay in between. The germline CDR1 and CDR2 sequences are SEHNR and FQNEAQ (reference sequence). The CDR3 region is CASSLPAGGNTIYF. As DNA, the CDR3 is TGTGCCAGCAGCCTACCAGCGGGCGGAAACACCATATATTTT.

The chain carries TRBV27 and TRBJ1-5; 9 nucleotides line up with TRBD1. Germline assignment: CDR1 MNHEY and CDR2 SMNVEV (reference sequence). The V and J ends lost 1 base and 6 bases, in that order; junction bases with no gene match: 4. The CDR3 is made up of 15 amino acids. The DNA for the CDR3 is TGTGCCAGCAGTTTATTACAGGGGGCAGGTCAGCCCCAGCATTTT. Its translation is CASSLLQGAGQPQHF.

The V gene is TRBV6-2 or TRBV6-3, the J gene TRBJ2-3; 14 bases are shared with TRBD2. V was pared by 6 bases and J by 5 bases, with 4 bases of the junction left unmatched. This CDR3 contains 15 residues. CDR1 is MNHEY and CDR2 is SVGEGT in the germline V gene. CDR3 DNA: TGTGCCAGCAGCCGACTAGCGGGAGGGGGAGATACGCAGTATTTT. Its protein is CASSRLAGGGDTQYF.

The chain carries TRBV2 and TRBJ2-1; 8 bases match TRBD2. CDR1 is SNHLY and CDR2 is FYNNEI in the germline V gene. The CDR3 loop spans 13 amino acids. Trimming removed 7 bases from V and 6 bases from J; junction bases left unmatched: 5. In DNA form, the CDR3 reads TGTGCCAGCATCAGCGGGAGAGGCAATGAGCAGTTCTTC. It translates to CASISGRGNEQFF. The full variable domain, completed using reference TRBV2 and TRBJ2-1, is EPEVTQTPSHQVTQMGQEVILRCVPISNHLYFYWYRQILGQKVEFLVSFYNNEISEKSEIFDDQFSVERPDGSNFTLKIRSTKLEDSAMYFCASISGRGNEQFFGPGTRLTVL.

The chain uses TRBV19 and TRBJ1-1, with 7 bases identical to TRBD1. Trimming cost V 5 bases and J 4 bases; bases outside gene matches: 4. This CDR3 contains 13 residues. Germline loops: CDR1 LNHDA, CDR2 SQIVND (reference sequence). The CDR3 DNA sequence: TGTGCCAGTAGTTCGGACAGGAGCACTGAAGCTTTCTTT. Protein product: CASSSDRSTEAFF.

In its sample, this clone was seen once. The chain links TRBV30 to TRBJ1-2; 12 nucleotides agree with TRBD1. V lost 1 base to trimming and J lost 4 bases; unmatched junction nucleotides: 7. The CDR3 has 16 amino acids. Germline V lookup: CDR1 GTSNPN, CDR2 SVGIG (reference sequence). CDR3 region: CAWSGDRGRHRYGYTF. The DNA of the CDR3 is TGTGCCTGGAGTGGGGACAGGGGGCGACATCGCTATGGCTACACCTTC. The full variable domain, completed using reference TRBV30 and TRBJ1-2, is SQTIHQWPATLVQPVGSPLSLECTVEGTSNPNLYWYRQAAGRGLQLLFYSVGIGQISSEVPQNLSASRPQDRQFILSSKKLLLSDSGFYLCAWSGDRGRHRYGYTFGSGTRLTVV.

The chain joins TRBV10-3 to TRBJ1-6, with TRBD1 matching 11 bases. The CDR3 totals 15 residues. Germline lookup yields CDR1 ENHRY and CDR2 SYGVKD. The J segment lost 10 bases and the V segment lost 7 bases, leaving 9 bases of the junction unmatched. CDR3 sequence: CAITPGTGGDSPLHF. CDR3 DNA sequence: TGTGCCATCACCCCCGGGACAGGGGGGGACTCACCCCTCCACTTT.

This clone was seen a handful of times. The rearrangement uses TRBV30 and TRBJ2-7, with a tentative D call TRBD2 (6 bases). From germline, CDR1 is GTSNPN and CDR2 SVGIG (reference sequence). V lost 4 bases and J lost 6, with 16 bases in between. This CDR3 has 13 residues. Here the CDR3 reads CAWNGGAGREQYF. CDR3 DNA sequence: TGTGCCTGGAATGGGGGAGCGGGTCGCGAGCAGTACTTC.

This clone is a singleton in its sample. The V and J genes are TRBV7-9 and TRBJ1-1, with D perhaps matching TRBD1 (5 bases). Trimming took 8 bases from V and 0 from J, leaving 13 bases between them. Germline V gene sequence: CDR1 SEHNR, CDR2 FQNEAQ (reference sequence). This CDR3 spans 14 amino acids. The CDR3 protein is CASRADTMNTEAFF. The CDR3 region has the DNA TGTGCCAGCCGCGCGGACACTATGAACACTGAAGCTTTCTTT.

The chain combines TRBV30 with TRBJ1-1; D call uncertain. The V gene's germline CDR1 is GTSNPN and CDR2 SVGIG (reference sequence). V gave up 8 bases and J gave up 4 bases, with 20 bases separating them. This CDR3 region has 14 residues. DNA for the CDR3: TGTGCCAGTACCTACTCTCTCTACGCCACTGAAGCTTTCTTT. It codes for CASTYSLYATEAFF.

This clone was detected once. The chain combines TRBV5-8 with TRBJ2-2, with D perhaps TRBD1 (5 bases). Germline V gene data show CDR1 as SGHTS and CDR2 as YDEGEE. V was shortened by 0 bases and J by 2 bases, with 8 bases between the two germline ends. This CDR3 comprises 15 residues. Here the CDR3 reads CASSLAQGNTGELFF. CDR3 nucleotides: TGTGCCAGCAGCTTGGCTCAGGGTAACACCGGGGAGCTGTTTTTT.